The rows below give T cell receptor beta chains drawn from one sample of a study of cytomegalovirus exposure and HLA in healthy donors. Profiled with immunoSEQ multiplex PCR; TCRdb holds only in-frame clones, not every one. The data hold 250,000 to 350,000 clones, with roughly 89% observed a single time. The source material was PBMCs. The origin of the receptors is a young woman in good health and CMV-seronegative. Each CDR3 is given without its conserved first and last residue. Fields, in order: V gene, CDR3 length, CDR3 protein.

>TRBV7-3|12
ASSPGLAYNEQF
>TRBV6-5|9
ASSYDRVQY
>TRBV5-1|13
ASTRVAGGAGELF
>TRBV27|15
ASSRLYRGTGDQPQH
>TRBV4-1|10
ASSHQGTEAF
>TRBV27|15
ASSFHVAGGQSDEQF
>TRBV29-1|12
SVYRAGANTEAF
>TRBV15|11
ATNFGGGDTQY
>TRBV6-5|13
ASSPGEGVNTEAF
>TRBV18|11
ASSLAGDDEQY
>TRBV18|13
ASSPGTSGRSEQY
>TRBV7-9|11
ASILGENTEAF
>TRBV27|12
ASSPRQTNTEAF
>TRBV7-2|10
ASTLNNAGQY
>TRBV7-3|16
ASSLRRGGGPNTGELF
>TRBV5-6|9
ATGLRGGYT
>TRBV7-2|14
ASSPRTAANTGELF
>TRBV5-6|13
ASSRALDSWETQY
>TRBV18|12
ASSPRDSPYEQY
>TRBV29-1|12
SAPGQGGNTEAF
>TRBV27|16
ASSLSPGTGLSGETQY
>TRBV9|12
ASSAGTVQETQY
>TRBV28|11
ASTLGQKNGYT
>TRBV5-6|9
ASSRDNEQF
>TRBV27|12
ASSWAGRATEAF
>TRBV9|13
ASSVGGESNYGYT
>TRBV11-3|13
ASSLGGTGPYEQY
>TRBV4-2|12
ASSHDRGSGEAF
>TRBV5-1|14
ASSLVTSGPLDTQY
>TRBV18|12
ASSTQGSGYEQY
>TRBV9|14
ASSVGGGRGADTQY
>TRBV7-2|13
ASSPSSGYQETQY
>TRBV2|13
ASRDSGAPYYEQY
>TRBV5-1|15
ASSLAPTPGHSYEQY
>TRBV28|12
ASATGGANEKLF
>TRBV9|13
ASSVAERVDGELF
>TRBV5-1|9
ASSQNYEQY
>TRBV2|13
ASSEVLATADTQY
>TRBV5-1|14
ASSFGTDQGVYGYT
>TRBV10-3|10
AISDDREGYT
>TRBV2|14
ASSGGLAGGTDTQY
>TRBV9|12
ASSVGLAKNIQY
>TRBV6-6|12
ASSYLHERTGLY
>TRBV6-5|13
ASSPQGAGANVLT